The present TCR beta chain was sequenced within a study of cytomegalovirus exposure and HLA in healthy donors. Overall study context: Findings of an earlier analysis included some 110 million unique TCR beta sequences from 190 million or so T cells. The study's findings and limits: Reports described diagnosis of cytomegalovirus status by the classifier as highly specific and sensitive. Among the sequence variants, a highly shared cluster was likely an artifact of sequencing.

Primers: 60 Vbeta forward and 13 Jbeta reverse. Data came from immunoSEQ multiplex PCR; TCRdb stores just in-frame clones and leaves some out. The sample has around 140,000 clones; approximately 82% are singletons. CDR1 is SGHAT, CDR2 FQDESV, per germline (reference sequence). Trimming removed 5 bases from V and 1 base from J; junction bases left unmatched: 3. The CDR3 spans 15 residues. This clone was seen a single time. Its antigen is not known. This receptor was obtained from a man aged 25 to 40 in good health and CMV-seropositive. The sample was PBMCs. This chain joins TRBV11-1 and TRBJ2-2; 8 bases align to TRBD2. The CDR3 DNA sequence: TGTGCCAGCAGCCCCCTAGCGGGGAACACCGGGGAGCTGTTTTTT. Its protein product is CASSPLAGNTGELFF.